This TCR beta chain emerged from a study of cytomegalovirus exposure and HLA in healthy donors. Note on this clone: Its antigen is as yet unknown.

Germline V lookup: CDR1 MNHNS, CDR2 SASEGT. The ends were cut back, 8 bases at V and 7 bases at J, with 17 bases in the middle. This CDR3 is 14 amino acids long. Study-wide points: By a later analysis, the bulk of CMV-associated TCR beta chains appeared HLA-restricted. Reportedly, diagnosis of cytomegalovirus status by the classifier showed high specificity and sensitivity. Some segments of the V type, notably TRBV6-2 and TRBV6-3, were excluded as indistinguishable.

PCR used 60 Vbeta primers and 13 Jbeta primers. TCRdb keeps only in-frame clones here, not all; method: immunoSEQ multiplex PCR. The top ten clones hold around 2.2% of a sample with about 120,000 clones, 81% of them seen once. The source material was PBMCs. This receptor was obtained from a woman in her thirties or forties in good health and CMV-seronegative. The chain uses TRBV6-1 and TRBJ1-4; D possibly corresponds to TRBD1 (5 bases). The CDR3 bases are TGTGCCAGCGCAGAGGAGCCCGGGGGTGAAAAACTGTTTTTT. Translated: CASAEEPGGEKLFF.